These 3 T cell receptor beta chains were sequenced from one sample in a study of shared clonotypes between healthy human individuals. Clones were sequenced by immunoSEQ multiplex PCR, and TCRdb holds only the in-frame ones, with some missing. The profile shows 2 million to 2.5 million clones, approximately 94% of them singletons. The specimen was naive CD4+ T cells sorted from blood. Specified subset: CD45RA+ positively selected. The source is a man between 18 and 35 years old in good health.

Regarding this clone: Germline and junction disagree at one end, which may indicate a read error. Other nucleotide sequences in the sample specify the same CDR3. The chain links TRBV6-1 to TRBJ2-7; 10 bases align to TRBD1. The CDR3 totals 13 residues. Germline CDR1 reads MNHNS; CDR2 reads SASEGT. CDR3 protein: CASQDPTGGTLLF. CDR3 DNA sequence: TGTGCCAGCCAAGACCCGACAGGGGGCACCCTTCTCTTC.

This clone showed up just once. The chain's CDR3 is CASSQSNQPQHF. In nucleotides, the CDR3 is TGCGCCAGCAGCCAAAGCAATCAGCCCCAGCATTTT. The J gene is TRBJ1-5, the V gene TRBV4-3; D remains unclear. The CDR3 loop spans 12 amino acids. CDR1 is LGHNA, CDR2 YSLEER, per germline. Trimming left V 2 bases short and J 1 base short, with 0 bases between.

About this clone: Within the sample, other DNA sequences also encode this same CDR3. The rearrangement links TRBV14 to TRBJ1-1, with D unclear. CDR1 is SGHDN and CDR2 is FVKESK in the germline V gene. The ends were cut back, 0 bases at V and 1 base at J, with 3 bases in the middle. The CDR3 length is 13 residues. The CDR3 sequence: CASSQDQNTEAFF. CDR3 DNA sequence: TGTGCCAGCAGCCAAGATCAGAACACTGAAGCTTTCTTT.